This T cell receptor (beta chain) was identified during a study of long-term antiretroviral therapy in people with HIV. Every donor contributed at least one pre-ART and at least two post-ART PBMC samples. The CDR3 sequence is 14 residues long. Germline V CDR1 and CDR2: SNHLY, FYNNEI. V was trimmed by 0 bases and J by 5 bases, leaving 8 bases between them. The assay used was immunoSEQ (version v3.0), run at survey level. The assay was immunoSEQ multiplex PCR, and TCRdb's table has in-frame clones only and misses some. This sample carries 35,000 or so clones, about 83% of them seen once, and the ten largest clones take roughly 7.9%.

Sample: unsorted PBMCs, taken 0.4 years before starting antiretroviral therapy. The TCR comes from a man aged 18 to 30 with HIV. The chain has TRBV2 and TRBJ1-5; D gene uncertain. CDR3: CASSEALLYQPQHF. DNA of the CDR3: TGTGCCAGCAGTGAAGCACTCTTATATCAGCCCCAGCATTTT.